This T cell receptor (beta chain) was found in a study of CD8+ T cells in alopecia areata. Extraction and reverse transcription of RNA yielded cDNA as the sequencing template. Some clones are missing from TCRdb's copy, which holds only in-frame ones; the method was immunoSEQ multiplex PCR. Counted here are 110,000 to 150,000 clones, roughly 53% occurring once; the ten biggest clones make up approximately 6.5%. With regard to this clone: Its antigen remains unidentified.

Alopecia areata patients provided lesional scalp punch biopsies and peripheral blood, both collected for the study. Sorted out of PBMCs were CD4+ T cells and CD8+ T cells. Study-level findings and limits: Normal scalp showed lower clonality than lesional scalp, especially alopecia totalis/universalis.

This material consisted of CD4+ T cells sorted from blood, taken at week 0. The TCR originated in a human donor with alopecia areata.

The CDR3 nucleotides read TGTGCCAGCAGCTTAGCTCAGGGCCGGGAGACCCAGTACTTC. Amino acid sequence: CASSLAQGRETQYF. The rearrangement joins TRBV7-9 to TRBJ2-5; D may be TRBD1 (5 bases). This CDR3 has 14 amino acids. Trimming shortened V by 0 bases and J by 5 bases, and 10 bases separated the two germline ends. Germline CDR1 and CDR2: SEHNR and FQNEAQ (reference sequence).